This T cell receptor (beta chain) emerged from a study of cytomegalovirus exposure and HLA in healthy donors. Study context: The approximately 120 million unique TCR beta sequences, from around 200 million T cells, were found by an earlier analysis. Whole-study findings and limits: The majority of CMV-associated TCR beta chains were reported as apparently HLA-restricted in a later analysis.

With V trimmed by 10 bases and J by 0 bases, 10 bases remained unmatched. Germline V gene lookup returns CDR1 ENHRY and CDR2 SYGVKD. The CDR3 is 15 amino acids. PCR was performed using 60 Vbeta and 13 Jbeta primers. The data were produced by immunoSEQ multiplex PCR, yet TCRdb's version contains in-frame clones alone and is incomplete. The table lists 150,000 to 200,000 clones, roughly 87% of them singletons. With respect to this clone: The antigen is unknown.

The sequence derives from a girl in the first two years of life in good health and CMV-seronegative. This chain connects TRBV10-3 to TRBJ2-3, with TRBD2 identical over 7 bases. Sequenced sample: PBMCs. This chain's CDR3 is CATRRDYISTDTQYF. Written as DNA, the CDR3 is TGTGCCACAAGGCGGGACTACATTAGCACAGATACGCAGTATTTT.